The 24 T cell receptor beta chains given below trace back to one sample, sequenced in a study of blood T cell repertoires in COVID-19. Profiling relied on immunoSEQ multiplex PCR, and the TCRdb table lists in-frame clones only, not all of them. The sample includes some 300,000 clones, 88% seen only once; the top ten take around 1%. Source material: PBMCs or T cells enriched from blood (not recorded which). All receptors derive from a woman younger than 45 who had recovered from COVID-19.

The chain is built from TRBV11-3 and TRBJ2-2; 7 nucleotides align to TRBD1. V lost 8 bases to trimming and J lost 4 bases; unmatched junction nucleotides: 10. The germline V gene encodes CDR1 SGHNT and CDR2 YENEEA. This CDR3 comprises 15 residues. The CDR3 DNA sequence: TGTGCCAGCTCGGGGCAGGGGGTTGGCACCGGGGAGCTGTTTTTT. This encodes CASSGQGVGTGELFF. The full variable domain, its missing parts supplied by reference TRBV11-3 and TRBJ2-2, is EAGVVQSPRYKIIEKKQPVAFWCNPISGHNTLYWYLQNLGQGPELLIRYENEEAVDDSQLPKDRFSAERLKGVDSTLKIQPAELGDSAVYLCASSGQGVGTGELFFGEGSRLTVL.

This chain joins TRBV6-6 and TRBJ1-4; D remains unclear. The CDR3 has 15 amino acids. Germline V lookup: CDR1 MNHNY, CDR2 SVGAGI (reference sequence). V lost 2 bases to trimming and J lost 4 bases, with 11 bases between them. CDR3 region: CASSYAGGFNEKLFF. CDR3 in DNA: TGTGCCAGCAGTTACGCAGGAGGGTTTAATGAAAAACTGTTTTTT.

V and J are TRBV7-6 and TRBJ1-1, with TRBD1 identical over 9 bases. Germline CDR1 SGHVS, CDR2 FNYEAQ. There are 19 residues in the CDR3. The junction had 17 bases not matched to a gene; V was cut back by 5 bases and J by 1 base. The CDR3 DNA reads TGTGCCAGCAGCCAGAGTAGGGGGTGGGGACAGGGACCGAACACTGAAGCTTTCTTT. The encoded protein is CASSQSRGWGQGPNTEAFF.

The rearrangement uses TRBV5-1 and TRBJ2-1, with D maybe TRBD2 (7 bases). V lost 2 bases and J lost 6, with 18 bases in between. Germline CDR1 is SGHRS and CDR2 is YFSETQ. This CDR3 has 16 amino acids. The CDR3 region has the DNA TGCGCCAGCAGCTTCGCGGCAGGCGGGGGCAGCAATGAGCAGTTCTTC. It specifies CASSFAAGGGSNEQFF.

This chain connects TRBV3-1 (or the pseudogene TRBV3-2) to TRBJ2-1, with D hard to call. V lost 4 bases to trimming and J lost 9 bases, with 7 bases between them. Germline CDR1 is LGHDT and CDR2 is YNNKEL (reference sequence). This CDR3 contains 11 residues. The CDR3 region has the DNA TGTGCCAGCAGCCTCCAGCGTGAGCAGTTCTTC. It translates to CASSLQREQFF.

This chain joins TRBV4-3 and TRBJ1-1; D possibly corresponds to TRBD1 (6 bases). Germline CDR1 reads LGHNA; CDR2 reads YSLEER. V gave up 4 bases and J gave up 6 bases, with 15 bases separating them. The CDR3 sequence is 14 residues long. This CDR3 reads CASSLGRAGAEAFF. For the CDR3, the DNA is TGCGCCAGCAGCCTGGGAAGAGCAGGGGCTGAAGCTTTCTTT.

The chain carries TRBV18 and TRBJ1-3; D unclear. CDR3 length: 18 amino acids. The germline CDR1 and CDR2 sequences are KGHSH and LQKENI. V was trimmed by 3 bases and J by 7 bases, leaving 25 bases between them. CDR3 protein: CASSPRTLGSAQGNTIYF. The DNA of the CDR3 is TGTGCCAGCTCACCGCGGACTCTTGGCTCGGCTCAAGGCAACACCATATATTTT.

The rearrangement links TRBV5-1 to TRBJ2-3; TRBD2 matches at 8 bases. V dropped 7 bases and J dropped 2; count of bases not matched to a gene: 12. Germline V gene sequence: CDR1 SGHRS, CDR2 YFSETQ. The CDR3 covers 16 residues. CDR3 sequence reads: CASQLHVSGNTDTQYF. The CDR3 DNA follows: TGCGCCAGCCAACTTCACGTTAGCGGGAACACAGATACGCAGTATTTT.

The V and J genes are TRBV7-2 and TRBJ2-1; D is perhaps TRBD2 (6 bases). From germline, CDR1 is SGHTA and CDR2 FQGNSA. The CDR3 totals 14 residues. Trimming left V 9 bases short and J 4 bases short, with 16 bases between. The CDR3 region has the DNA TGTGCCAGTACCGGGACTCTCCTATACAATGAGCAGTTCTTC. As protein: CASTGTLLYNEQFF.

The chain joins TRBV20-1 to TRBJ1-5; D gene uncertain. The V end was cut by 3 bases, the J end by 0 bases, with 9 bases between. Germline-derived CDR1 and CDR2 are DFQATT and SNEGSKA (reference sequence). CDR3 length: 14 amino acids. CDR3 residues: CSASDGNSNQPQHF. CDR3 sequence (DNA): TGCAGTGCTAGTGACGGGAATAGCAATCAGCCCCAGCATTTT.

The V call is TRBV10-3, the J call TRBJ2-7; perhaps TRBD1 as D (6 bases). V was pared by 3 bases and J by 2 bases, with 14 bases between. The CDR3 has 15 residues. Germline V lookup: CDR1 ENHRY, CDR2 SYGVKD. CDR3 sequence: CAISESGTRTYEQYF. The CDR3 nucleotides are TGTGCCATCAGTGAATCCGGGACACGCACCTACGAGCAGTACTTC.

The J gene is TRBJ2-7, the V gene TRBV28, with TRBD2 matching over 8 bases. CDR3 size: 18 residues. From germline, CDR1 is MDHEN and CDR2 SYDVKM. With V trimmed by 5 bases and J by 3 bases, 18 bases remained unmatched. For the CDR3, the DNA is TGTGCCAGCAGTCCACCTGTTCGGCCAGCGGGAGTCGTCTACGAGCAGTACTTC. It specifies CASSPPVRPAGVVYEQYF.

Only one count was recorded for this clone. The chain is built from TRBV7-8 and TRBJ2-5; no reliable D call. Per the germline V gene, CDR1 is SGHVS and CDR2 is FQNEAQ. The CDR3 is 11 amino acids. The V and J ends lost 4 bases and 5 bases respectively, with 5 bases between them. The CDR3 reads CASSYGETQYF. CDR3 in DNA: TGTGCCAGCAGCTACGGGGAGACCCAGTACTTC.

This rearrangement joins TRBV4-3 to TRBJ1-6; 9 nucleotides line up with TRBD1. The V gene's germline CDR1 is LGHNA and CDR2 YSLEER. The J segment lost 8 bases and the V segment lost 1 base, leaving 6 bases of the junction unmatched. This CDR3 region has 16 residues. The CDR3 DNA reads TGCGCCAGCAGCCAAGGATGGGGGACAGGGCATTCACCCCTCCACTTT. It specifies CASSQGWGTGHSPLHF.

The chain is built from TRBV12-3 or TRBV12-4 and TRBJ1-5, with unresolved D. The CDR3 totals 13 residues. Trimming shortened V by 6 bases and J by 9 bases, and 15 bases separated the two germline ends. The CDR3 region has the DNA TGTGCCAGCAGCCGAACCCACTTGCTGCCCCAGCATTTT. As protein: CASSRTHLLPQHF.

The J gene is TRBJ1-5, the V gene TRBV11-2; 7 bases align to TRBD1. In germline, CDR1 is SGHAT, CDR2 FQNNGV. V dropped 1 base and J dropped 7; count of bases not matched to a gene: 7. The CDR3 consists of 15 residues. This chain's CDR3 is CASSLGAAGGQPQHF. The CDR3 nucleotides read TGTGCCAGCAGCTTAGGCGCAGCAGGGGGACAGCCCCAGCATTTT. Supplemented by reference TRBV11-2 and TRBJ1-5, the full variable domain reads EAGVAQSPRYKIIEKRQSVAFWCNPISGHATLYWYQQILGQGPKLLIQFQNNGVVDDSQLPKDRFSAERLKGVDSTLKIQPAKLEDSAVYLCASSLGAAGGQPQHFGDGTRLSIL.

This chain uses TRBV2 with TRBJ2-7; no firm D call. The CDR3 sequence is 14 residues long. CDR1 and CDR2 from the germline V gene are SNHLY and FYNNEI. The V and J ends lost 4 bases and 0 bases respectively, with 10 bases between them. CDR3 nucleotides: TGTGCCAGCAGTGGCAGTGATCACTCCTACGAGCAGTACTTC. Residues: CASSGSDHSYEQYF.

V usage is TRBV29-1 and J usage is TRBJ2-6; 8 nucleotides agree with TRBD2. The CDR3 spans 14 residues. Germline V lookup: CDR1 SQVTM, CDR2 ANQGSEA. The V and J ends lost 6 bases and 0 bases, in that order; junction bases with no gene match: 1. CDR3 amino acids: CSVRGGSGANVLTF. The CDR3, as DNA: TGCAGCGTCCGGGGGGGCTCTGGGGCCAACGTCCTGACTTTC.

The CDR3 is CASSQQGRYEQYF. Written as DNA, the CDR3 is TGTGCCAGCAGCCAACAGGGGAGGTACGAGCAGTACTTC. V is TRBV5-6 and J is TRBJ2-7; TRBD1 is a possible D gene (7 bases). CDR1 SGHDT and CDR2 YYEEEE come from the germline V gene. With 4 bases removed from V and 4 bases from J, the gap between germline ends came to 12 bases. This CDR3 has 13 amino acids.

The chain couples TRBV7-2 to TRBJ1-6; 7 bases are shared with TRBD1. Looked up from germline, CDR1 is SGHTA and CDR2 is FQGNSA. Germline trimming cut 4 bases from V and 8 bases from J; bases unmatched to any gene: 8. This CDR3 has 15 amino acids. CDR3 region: CASSSRQGWDSPLHF. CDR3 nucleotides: TGTGCCAGCAGCTCACGACAGGGATGGGATTCACCCCTCCACTTT.

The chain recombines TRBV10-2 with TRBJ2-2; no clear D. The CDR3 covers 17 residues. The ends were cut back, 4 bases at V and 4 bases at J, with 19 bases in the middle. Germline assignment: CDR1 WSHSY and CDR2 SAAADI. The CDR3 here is CASSGPPGPTGTGELFF. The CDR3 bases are TGCGCCAGCAGTGGCCCTCCGGGTCCAACGGGCACCGGGGAGCTGTTTTTT.

CDR3: CASSLGHGGGATGELFF. The DNA for the CDR3 is TGCGCCAGCAGCTTGGGGCACGGCGGGGGGGCGACCGGGGAGCTGTTTTTT. The V gene is TRBV5-1, the J gene TRBJ2-2; 9 bases are a match to TRBD2. This CDR3 region has 17 residues. Per the germline V gene, CDR1 is SGHRS and CDR2 is YFSETQ. V gave up 0 bases and J gave up 5 bases; unmatched junction bases: 8.

CDR3 DNA sequence: TGTGCCAGCAGCTTGTTCGTAGGGGGATACACTGAAGCTTTCTTT. Translation: CASSLFVGGYTEAFF. The J gene is TRBJ1-1, the V gene TRBV5-8, with a possible D match to TRBD1 (6 bases). The CDR3 is made up of 15 amino acids. Per the germline V gene, CDR1 is SGHTS and CDR2 is YDEGEE. Trimming left V 1 base short and J 3 bases short, with 13 bases between.

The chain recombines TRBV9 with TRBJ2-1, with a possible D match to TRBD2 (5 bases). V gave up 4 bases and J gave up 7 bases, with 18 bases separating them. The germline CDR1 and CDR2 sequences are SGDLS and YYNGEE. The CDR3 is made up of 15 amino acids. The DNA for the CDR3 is TGTGCCAGCAGCATTTATGGCGGGTCGAGGAATGAGCAGTTCTTC. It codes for CASSIYGGSRNEQFF.